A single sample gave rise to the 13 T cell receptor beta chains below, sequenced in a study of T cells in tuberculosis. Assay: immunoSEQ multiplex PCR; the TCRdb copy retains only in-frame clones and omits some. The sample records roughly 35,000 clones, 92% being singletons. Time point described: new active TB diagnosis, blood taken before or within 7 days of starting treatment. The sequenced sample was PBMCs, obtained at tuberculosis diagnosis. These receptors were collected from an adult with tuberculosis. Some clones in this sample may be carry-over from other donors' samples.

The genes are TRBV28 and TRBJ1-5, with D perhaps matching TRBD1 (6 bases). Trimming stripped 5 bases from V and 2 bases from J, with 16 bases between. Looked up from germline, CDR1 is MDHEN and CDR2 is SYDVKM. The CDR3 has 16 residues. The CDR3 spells CASSITQGMGNQPQHF. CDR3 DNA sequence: TGTGCCAGCAGTATCACACAGGGAATGGGCAATCAGCCCCAGCATTTT.

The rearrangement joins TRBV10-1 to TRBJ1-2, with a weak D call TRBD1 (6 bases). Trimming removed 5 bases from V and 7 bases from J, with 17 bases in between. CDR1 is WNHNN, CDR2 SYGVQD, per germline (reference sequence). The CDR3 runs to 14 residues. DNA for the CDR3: TGCGCCAGCAGTCAGGGGAGTTCGAAAAGTGGCTACACCTTC. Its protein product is CASSQGSSKSGYTF.

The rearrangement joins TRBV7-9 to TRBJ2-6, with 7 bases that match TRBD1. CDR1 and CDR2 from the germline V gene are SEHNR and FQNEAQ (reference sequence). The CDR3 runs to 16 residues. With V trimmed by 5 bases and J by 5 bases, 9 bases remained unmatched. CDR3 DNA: TGTGCCAGCAGCCCTCACAGGGGTTTGAGGGCCAACGTCCTGACTTTC. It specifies CASSPHRGLRANVLTF. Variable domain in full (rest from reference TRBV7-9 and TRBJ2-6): DTGVSQNPRHKITKRGQNVTFRCDPISEHNRLYWYRQTLGQGPEFLTYFQNEAQLEKSRLLSDRFSAERPKGSFSTLEIQRTEQGDSAMYLCASSPHRGLRANVLTFGAGSRLTVL.

The CDR3 nucleotides read TGTGCCAGCAGCCAACCAGGGGGCTGGCTAGGGGGAGGCTACACCTTC. Amino acid sequence: CASSQPGGWLGGGYTF. V gene TRBV7-9 combines with J gene TRBJ1-2, with 8 bases lining up with TRBD1. Germline-derived CDR1 and CDR2 are SEHNR and FQNEAQ (reference sequence). The V gene end was trimmed by 5 bases and the J gene end by 8 bases; junction bases not matched to a gene: 16. The CDR3 runs 16 residues.

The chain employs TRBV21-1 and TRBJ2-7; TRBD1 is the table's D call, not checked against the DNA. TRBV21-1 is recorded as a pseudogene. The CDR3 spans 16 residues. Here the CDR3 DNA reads TGTGCCAGCAGCAAAGTGCCCAGGCGCTACTCCTACGAGCAGTACTTC. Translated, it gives CASSKVPRRYSYEQYF.

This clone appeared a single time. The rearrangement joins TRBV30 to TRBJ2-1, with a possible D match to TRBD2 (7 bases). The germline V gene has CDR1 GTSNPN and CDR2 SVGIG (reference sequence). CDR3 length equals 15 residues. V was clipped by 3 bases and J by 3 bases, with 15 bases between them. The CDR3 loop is CAWSQGGEIYNEQFF. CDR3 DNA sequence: TGTGCCTGGAGCCAAGGGGGGGAGATCTACAATGAGCAGTTCTTC.

Here the CDR3 DNA reads TGTGCCAGCAGCTTTCCGGGGGGTAGGGGCACTGAAGCTTTCTTT. It specifies CASSFPGGRGTEAFF. The rearrangement links TRBV5-4 to TRBJ1-1; maybe TRBD1 (5 bases). This CDR3 has 15 amino acids. V lost 2 bases, J lost 4 bases, and 15 bases lay in between. Germline CDR1 and CDR2: SGHNT and YYREEE (reference sequence).

The DNA for the CDR3 is TGTGCCAGTAGTATCAGGGGGCGTAATTCACCCCTCCACTTT. Translating it yields CASSIRGRNSPLHF. This chain links TRBV19 with TRBJ1-6; TRBD1 agrees at 8 bases. Germline V gene data show CDR1 as LNHDA and CDR2 as SQIVND (reference sequence). The CDR3 is 14 amino acids. Trimming cost V 3 bases and J 6 bases; bases outside gene matches: 1. The full variable domain, its missing parts supplied by reference TRBV19 and TRBJ1-6, is DGGITQSPKYLFRKEGQNVTLSCEQNLNHDAMYWYRQDPGQGLRLIYYSQIVNDFQKGDIAEGYSVSREKKESFPLTVTSAQKNPTAFYLCASSIRGRNSPLHFGNGTRLTVT.

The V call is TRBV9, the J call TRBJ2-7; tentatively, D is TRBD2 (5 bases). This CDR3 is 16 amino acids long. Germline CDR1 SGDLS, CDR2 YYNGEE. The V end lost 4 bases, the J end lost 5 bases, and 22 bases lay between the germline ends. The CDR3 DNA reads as TGTGCCAGCAGCTTGGACTGGACCTTGGAAGGGAACGAGCAGTACTTC. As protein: CASSLDWTLEGNEQYF. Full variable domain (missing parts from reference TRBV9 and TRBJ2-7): DSGVTQTPKHLITATGQRVTLRCSPRSGDLSVYWYQQSLDQGLQFLIQYYNGEERAKGNILERFSAQQFPDLHSELNLSSLELGDSALYFCASSLDWTLEGNEQYFGPGTRLTVT.

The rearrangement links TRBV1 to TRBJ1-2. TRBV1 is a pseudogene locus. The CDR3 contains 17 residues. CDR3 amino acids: CTSSQDLLPGKDYGYTF. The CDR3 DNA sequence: TGCACCAGCAGCCAAGATCTATTGCCGGGAAAAGACTATGGCTACACCTTC.

CDR3 sequence (DNA): TGTGCCAGCAGTTTTTCCCGACAGGGGGCGCTTGAGCAGTACTTC. Residues: CASSFSRQGALEQYF. The rearrangement joins TRBV28 to TRBJ2-7; TRBD1 matches 10 bases. With 3 bases clipped from V and 7 bases from J, the junction kept 9 bases outside the gene matches. CDR1 MDHEN and CDR2 SYDVKM come from the germline V gene. There are 15 residues in the CDR3.

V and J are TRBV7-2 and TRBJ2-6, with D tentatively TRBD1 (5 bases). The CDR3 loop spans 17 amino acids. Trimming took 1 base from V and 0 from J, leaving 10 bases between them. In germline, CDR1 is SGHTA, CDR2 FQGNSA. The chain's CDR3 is CASSLGRVGSGANVLTF. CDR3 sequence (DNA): TGTGCCAGCAGCTTAGGCAGGGTGGGCTCTGGGGCCAACGTCCTGACTTTC.

Here the CDR3 reads CASRHQRNYGYTF. As DNA, the CDR3 is TGTGCCAGCAGGCACCAGAGGAACTATGGCTACACCTTC. The J gene is TRBJ1-2, the V gene TRBV6-5; D gene unclear. The CDR3 sequence is 13 residues long. V was cut by 6 bases and J by 2 bases, with 10 bases left in between. CDR1 is MNHEY, CDR2 SVGAGI, per germline.